This T cell receptor (beta chain) was obtained from a study of technical replicates of blood from several donors. V lost 3 bases and J lost 6, with 12 bases in between. The CDR3 loop spans 14 amino acids. CDR1 LNHDA and CDR2 SQIVND come from the germline V gene (reference sequence). The data were produced by immunoSEQ multiplex PCR, yet TCRdb's version contains in-frame clones alone and is incomplete. The table has around 93,000 clones, 85% to 95% seen once. This clone was recorded only once. Source material: T cells isolated from PBMCs. The source is a human donor in good health. This chain uses TRBV19 with TRBJ1-5, with D possibly TRBD1 on 5 matching bases. The CDR3: CASSIIGVAQPQHF. CDR3 DNA sequence: TGTGCCAGTAGTATTATAGGGGTTGCTCAGCCCCAGCATTTT.